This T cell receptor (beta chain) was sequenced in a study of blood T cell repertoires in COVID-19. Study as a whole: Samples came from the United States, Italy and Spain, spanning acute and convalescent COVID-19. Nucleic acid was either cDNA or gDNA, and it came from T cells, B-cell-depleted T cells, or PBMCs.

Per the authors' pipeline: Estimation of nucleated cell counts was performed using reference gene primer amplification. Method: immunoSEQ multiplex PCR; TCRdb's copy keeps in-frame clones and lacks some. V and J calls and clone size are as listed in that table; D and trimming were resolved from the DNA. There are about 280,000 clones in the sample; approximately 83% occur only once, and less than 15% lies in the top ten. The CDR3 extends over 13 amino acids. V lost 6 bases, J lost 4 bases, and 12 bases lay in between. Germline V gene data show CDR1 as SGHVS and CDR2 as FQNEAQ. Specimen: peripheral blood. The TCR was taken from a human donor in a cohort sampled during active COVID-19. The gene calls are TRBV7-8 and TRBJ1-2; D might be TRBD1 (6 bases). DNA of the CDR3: TGTGCCAGCAGAGGACAGCCCTTCTATGGCTACACCTTC. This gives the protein CASRGQPFYGYTF.